The table lists the clone carrying this T cell receptor (beta chain) with a few counts. Its antigen is not known. Time point of the sample: patch test 3, about 24 weeks after DPC sensitization. Treatment meaning: therapeutic diphenylcyclopropenone sensitization with weekly scalp DPC. Each CDR3 protein gets one entry after TCRdb re-called the RACE reads with MiXCR. Of some 170,000 distinct CDR3 sequences in the sample, 25% to 35% were seen once. This sample was taken from a study of human T cells and chemical hapten exposure. Notes on the study in general: There was no change with DPC sensitization in TCRs above 1 in 1000 frequency.

From germline, CDR1 is KGHDR and CDR2 SFDVKD. This CDR3 is 14 amino acids long. Trimming cost V 5 bases and J 4 bases; bases outside gene matches: 3. Material: whole blood, obtained in connection with sensitization to the hapten diphenylcyclopropenone (DPC). This sequence was found in a woman between 18 and 29 years old with alopecia areata. Some clones in this sample may be carry-over from other donors' samples. The V call is TRBV24-1, the J call TRBJ2-2; 7 nucleotides line up with TRBD1. The CDR3 DNA is TGTGCCACCAGTGTAACAGGGGCCACCGGGGAGCTGTTTTTT. Translated: CATSVTGATGELFF.